The rows below give T cell receptor beta chains drawn from one sample of a study of cytomegalovirus exposure and HLA in healthy donors. This table comes from immunoSEQ multiplex PCR, and its TCRdb copy is limited to in-frame clones, with some not included. The table has 130,000 to 150,000 clones, around four fifths seen once. The sequencing input was PBMCs. These receptors were taken from a male donor in good health and CMV-seropositive. CDR3s include the opening cysteine and the closing phenylalanine or tryptophan. The D gene is left open where the match is weak. Not all rows give a size; the values are once, few, many and, for expanded clones, a class.

clone_size	d_call	v_call	j_call	cdr3_nt	cdr3_aa
NA	NA	TRBV2	TRBJ2-3	TGTGCCAGCAGACAGGGAATTTTGACAGATACGCAGTATTTT	CASRQGILTDTQYF
NA	TRBD1	TRBV6-5	TRBJ1-2	TGTGCCAGCCAATATACAGGGGGCGATGGCTACCCCTTC	CASQYTGGDGYPF
NA	NA	TRBV7-9	TRBJ1-4	TGTGCCAGCAGCATAGGAAGTTTAGGGAGACATAATGAAAAACTGTTTTTT	CASSIGSLGRHNEKLFF
NA	TRBD1	TRBV2	TRBJ2-7	TGTGCCAGCAGATTACAGGGGGCTGGCACCTACGAGCAGTACTTC	CASRLQGAGTYEQYF
NA	NA	TRBV4-1	TRBJ2-1	TGCGCCAGCAGCCTAGTGCAAGAGGCCTCCTACAATGAGCAGTTCTTC	CASSLVQEASYNEQFF
NA	NA	TRBV7-2	TRBJ2-7	TGTGCCAGCAGCCCGAGGGGGATAGGAAACGAGCAGTACTTC	CASSPRGIGNEQYF
NA	NA	TRBV28	TRBJ2-7	TGTGCCAGCCATCATGCGGCAGACTTTTACGAGCAGTACTTC	CASHHAADFYEQYF
NA	NA	TRBV7-8	TRBJ2-7	TGTGCCAGCAGCTTGGCGGCCCCGCGGGAGCAGTACTTC	CASSLAAPREQYF
NA	NA	TRBV2	TRBJ1-1	TGTGCCAGCAGTGAAGCCCCCTTAGGGGTGAACACTGAAGCTTTCTTT	CASSEAPLGVNTEAFF
NA	TRBD2	TRBV27	TRBJ2-1	TGTGCCAGCAGTCTCCGGTTCACTAGCGGGGTTAATGAGCAGTTCTTC	CASSLRFTSGVNEQFF
NA	TRBD1	TRBV18	TRBJ2-3	TGTGCCAGCTCACTTTTCGACAGGGGAGCCACAGATACGCAGTATTTT	CASSLFDRGATDTQYF
NA	NA	TRBV6-5	TRBJ2-1	TGTGCCAGCAGTCGCTACGACAGGTACAATGAGCAGTTCTTC	CASSRYDRYNEQFF
NA	TRBD1	TRBV19	TRBJ2-7	TGTGCCAGTAGTCCGACAGGGGGCTACGAGCAGTACTTC	CASSPTGGYEQYF
NA	NA	TRBV1	TRBJ1-2	TGCACCAGCAGCCAAAGATCAGGGGGTTATAACTATGGCTACACCTTC	CTSSQRSGGYNYGYTF
NA	NA	TRBV25-1	TRBJ2-1	TGTGCCAGTGAGACGGGGAGTGAGCAGTTCTTC	CASETGSEQFF
NA	NA	TRBV29-1	TRBJ2-7	TGCAGCGTTGTTCTAACCCAGGTGTGGCCCGGCGAGCAGTACTTC	CSVVLTQVWPGEQYF
NA	NA	TRBV5-4	TRBJ2-1	TGTGCCAGCAGCATAGACAGCATCGAGCAGTTCTTC	CASSIDSIEQFF
few	NA	TRBV10-3	TRBJ2-7	TGTGCCATCAGTGACGACAGGCTACCCTACGAGCAGTACTTC	CAISDDRLPYEQYF
once	NA	TRBV28	TRBJ1-1	TGTGCCAGCAGTCCCTCCCGGGGAAGCACTGAAGCTTTCTTT	CASSPSRGSTEAFF
NA	NA	TRBV5-1	TRBJ2-3	TGCGCCAGCAGCTCGAATTTGTTGGGGCAGGGGTCAGATACGCAGTATTTT	CASSSNLLGQGSDTQYF
NA	NA	TRBV4-1	TRBJ2-3	TGCGCCAGTAGCACTGTTACGGAGAGCACAGATACGCAGTATTTT	CASSTVTESTDTQYF
NA	TRBD1	TRBV6-1	TRBJ2-1	TGTGCCAGCAGTGAGATGGACGGGACAGGGGGAGGCGATGAGCAGTTCTTC	CASSEMDGTGGGDEQFF
NA	TRBD1	TRBV25-1	TRBJ2-7	TGTGCCAGCAGCCCGGGGACAGGGGGCGACGAGCAGTACTTC	CASSPGTGGDEQYF
NA	NA	TRBV28	TRBJ2-1	TGTGCCAGCAGTTCGATCCGGGACTTGAGCTCCTACAATGAGCAGTTCTTC	CASSSIRDLSSYNEQFF
NA	NA	TRBV5-1	TRBJ1-1	TGCGCCAGCAGCTTGGCTCTGAACACTGAAGCTTTCTTT	CASSLALNTEAFF
NA	TRBD1	TRBV6-5	TRBJ1-1	TGTGCCAGCAGGGACAGGAAACCGAACACTGAAGCTTTCTTT	CASRDRKPNTEAFF
NA	NA	TRBV6-1	TRBJ1-5	TGTGCCAGCAGTGAAGCGCTGTTTGAGGGAGGCGCCCGCAATCAGCCCCAGCATTTT	CASSEALFEGGARNQPQHF
once	NA	TRBV2	TRBJ2-7	TGTGCCAGACGCAGTTTAGAGGACGAGCAGTACTTC	CARRSLEDEQYF
NA	NA	TRBV11-2	TRBJ1-1	TGTGCCAGCAGCCCCGGACAGATGAACACTGAAGCTTTCTTT	CASSPGQMNTEAFF
few	TRBD2	TRBV7-8	TRBJ2-5	TGTGCCAGCAGCTCGGGACTATCGGAAAGAGAGACCCAGTACTTC	CASSSGLSERETQYF
few	NA	TRBV29-1	TRBJ1-3	TGCAGCGTTAATCGGGGAAACACCATATATTTT	CSVNRGNTIYF
NA	TRBD2	TRBV28	TRBJ2-1	TGTGCCAGCAGTTTCGCGGGAGCTCATGAGCAGTTCTTC	CASSFAGAHEQFF
NA	TRBD2	TRBV4-1	TRBJ2-3	TGCGCCAGCAGTCAACCGAAGCGGGGGGTAGGTTTCACAGATACGCAGTATTTT	CASSQPKRGVGFTDTQYF
NA	TRBD2	TRBV19	TRBJ2-2	TGTGCCAGTACAGGACTAGCTCACGGGGAGCTGTTTTTT	CASTGLAHGELFF
NA	TRBD2	TRBV6-6	TRBJ2-1	TGTGCCAGCAGAGCAAGCGGGAGCCGCTCCTACAATGAGCAGTTCTTC	CASRASGSRSYNEQFF
NA	NA	TRBV7-2	TRBJ2-7	TGTGCCAGCAGCTCCCGTTCCACGACAGCCGGCGGCGAGCAGTACTTC	CASSSRSTTAGGEQYF
NA	NA	TRBV6-5	TRBJ2-7	TGTGCCAGCAGTTACCGAGGGAGCTCCTACGAGCAGTACTTC	CASSYRGSSYEQYF
NA	TRBD2	TRBV4-2	TRBJ2-2	TGTGCCAGCAGCCAAACTAGCGGGAGGGCTAGCGTCGGGGAGCTGTTTTTT	CASSQTSGRASVGELFF
NA	NA	TRBV7-8	TRBJ2-3	TGTGCCAGCAGCTTAGGGTCTCATAGCCCCCCAGATACGCAGTATTTT	CASSLGSHSPPDTQYF
NA	NA	TRBV28	TRBJ2-1	TGTGCCAGCAGTCCCCTCTCGACTAGTGATGAGCAGTTCTTC	CASSPLSTSDEQFF
NA	NA	TRBV7-3	TRBJ1-6	TGTGCCAGCAGCTTACAGGGCGGTCGGTCACCCCTCCACTTT	CASSLQGGRSPLHF
once	TRBD2	TRBV19	TRBJ2-1	TGTGCCAGTAGTATTTTTGAGCTCTTGGTTAGCGGGGGGGATGAGCAGTTCTTC	CASSIFELLVSGGDEQFF
NA	TRBD2	TRBV2	TRBJ2-1	TGTGCCAGCAGACTAGCGGACTACAATGAGCAGTTCTTC	CASRLADYNEQFF
NA	TRBD2	TRBV6-1	TRBJ2-5	TGTGCCAGCAAGGAAGCGGGGCAAATAGAGACCCAGTACTTC	CASKEAGQIETQYF
NA	TRBD1	TRBV7-2	TRBJ2-1	TGTGCCAGCAGCTTAGTGACAGGGCAAAACAATGAGCAGTTCTTC	CASSLVTGQNNEQFF
NA	NA	TRBV5-5	TRBJ2-7	TGTGCCAGCAGCTTGGACACCCGGGGCTCCTACGAGCAGTACTTC	CASSLDTRGSYEQYF
once	NA	TRBV18	TRBJ1-1	TGTGCCAGCTCGCGGTTAGGGAACACTGAAGCTTTCTTT	CASSRLGNTEAFF
NA	TRBD1	TRBV5-8	TRBJ1-4	TGTGCCAGCAGCCAGACAGGGTATAGAGAAAAACTGTTTTTT	CASSQTGYREKLFF
few	NA	TRBV4-1	TRBJ1-2	TGCGCCAGCAGCCAAGGTGATGGGGGCTACGGCTACACCTTC	CASSQGDGGYGYTF